The 26 T cell receptor beta chains below were found in one sample sequenced in a study of OX40 agonist ivuxolimab in advanced cancers. Assay used: immunoSEQ multiplex PCR; TCRdb lists only in-frame clones, some missing. The sample lists roughly 60,000 clones, 80% to 90% occurring once. This specimen was CD4+ or CD8+ T cells sorted from blood, taken in a trial of the OX40 agonist ivuxolimab. These receptors all come from an adult with an advanced solid tumor such as melanoma, head and neck, liver or kidney cancer.

This chain joins TRBV4-1 and TRBJ2-2, with D perhaps TRBD1 (5 bases). The CDR3 runs 16 residues. From germline, CDR1 is MGHRA and CDR2 YSYEKL. V lost 5 bases and J 6 bases, leaving 19 bases between the germline ends. In DNA, the CDR3 is TGCGCCAGCAGCGGAAGGGGCGGCATCGTCGCCGGGGAGCTGTTTTTT. Translated: CASSGRGGIVAGELFF.

This chain joins TRBV6-1 and TRBJ1-5; D is possibly TRBD1 (6 bases). Germline V gene sequence: CDR1 MNHNS, CDR2 SASEGT. Trimming cost V 7 bases and J 3 bases, with 16 bases left between them. There are 15 residues in the CDR3. The CDR3, as DNA: TGTGCCAGCATGGGACCGGGGGCACCCAATCAGCCCCAGCATTTT. It is translated as CASMGPGAPNQPQHF.

This rearrangement joins TRBV7-9 to TRBJ2-7, with D hard to call. Germline CDR1 is SEHNR and CDR2 is FQNEAQ (reference sequence). Deletions cut 0 bases from V and 0 bases from J, with 9 bases between. This CDR3 has 15 amino acids. CDR3 DNA sequence: TGTGCCAGCAGCTTAGCGGGTCTCAGCTCCTACGAGCAGTACTTC. Translation gives CASSLAGLSSYEQYF.

The V gene is TRBV4-1, the J gene TRBJ1-1, with TRBD1 as a possible D gene (6 bases). V was trimmed by 6 bases and J by 1 base, leaving 12 bases between them. Germline V gene lookup returns CDR1 MGHRA and CDR2 YSYEKL. CDR3 length: 14 residues. As DNA, the CDR3 is TGCGCCAGCAGGCAACAGGGACCGAACACTGAAGCTTTCTTT. Encoded protein: CASRQQGPNTEAFF.

The chain has TRBV27 and TRBJ2-7; either TRBD1 or TRBD2 may fit D (6 bases each). CDR3 length: 16 residues. CDR1 and CDR2 from the germline V gene are MNHEY and SMNVEV (reference sequence). Trimming stripped 3 bases from V and 2 bases from J, with 17 bases between. The CDR3 bases are TGTGCCAGCAGTTTGATCCGGGGGCTTCTCCCCTACGAGCAGTACTTC. Protein: CASSLIRGLLPYEQYF.

This chain links TRBV20-1 with TRBJ2-7; unclear D gene. V lost 4 bases to trimming and J lost 7 bases, with 2 bases between them. Germline CDR1 and CDR2: DFQATT and SNEGSKA (reference sequence). This CDR3 has 8 residues. The CDR3 region has the DNA TGCAGTGCTAATGAGCAGTACTTC. Its protein product is CSANEQYF.

CDR3 in amino acids: CASSRDSSYEQYF. CDR3 in DNA: TGTGCCAGCAGCCGCGACAGCTCCTACGAGCAGTACTTC. The chain combines TRBV7-9 with TRBJ2-7, with TRBD1 as a possible D gene (5 bases). With 5 bases removed from V and 0 bases from J, the gap between germline ends came to 8 bases. CDR3 length: 13 amino acids. In germline, CDR1 is SEHNR, CDR2 FQNEAQ (reference sequence).

This clone has more than one count but fewer than ten. The V gene is TRBV14, the J gene TRBJ2-5; D is unclear. V was cut by 0 bases and J by 13 bases, with 12 bases left in between. CDR1 is SGHDN and CDR2 is FVKESK in the germline V gene. CDR3 size: 12 residues. The CDR3 protein is CASSQDFLSRYF. Written as DNA, the CDR3 is TGTGCCAGCAGCCAAGATTTCCTTAGCCGGTACTTC.

V gene TRBV14 combines with J gene TRBJ1-3, with D possibly being TRBD1 (5 bases). The CDR3 is 14 amino acids. The V gene lost 3 bases and the J gene lost 0 bases, with 6 bases spanning the gap. Germline values: CDR1 SGHDN, CDR2 FVKESK. The CDR3 nucleotides read TGTGCCAGCAGCCAGGGGCCCTCTGGAAACACCATATATTTT. Translated, it gives CASSQGPSGNTIYF.

The CDR3 sequence: CASSPPERNYEQYF. CDR3 in DNA: TGTGCCAGCTCACCACCGGAGAGGAACTACGAGCAGTACTTC. The chain combines TRBV18 with TRBJ2-7; D gene unclear. The CDR3 contains 14 residues. Trimming took 0 bases from V and 3 from J, leaving 9 bases between them. Per germline, CDR1 KGHSH and CDR2 LQKENI.

The chain employs TRBV28 and TRBJ2-3; 7 positions match TRBD2. Looked up from germline, CDR1 is MDHEN and CDR2 is SYDVKM. The CDR3 loop spans 14 amino acids. The V gene end was trimmed by 8 bases and the J gene end by 5 bases; junction bases not matched to a gene: 10. In DNA, the CDR3 is TGTGCCAGCTATCTGGGGGGGAAGGGAGATACGCAGTATTTT. It yields the protein CASYLGGKGDTQYF. The whole variable domain, remainder taken from reference TRBV28 and TRBJ2-3, is DVKVTQSSRYLVKRTGEKVFLECVQDMDHENMFWYRQDPGLGLRLIYFSYDVKMKEKGDIPEGYSVSREKKERFSLILESASTNQTSMYLCASYLGGKGDTQYFGPGTRLTVL.

This rearrangement joins TRBV7-3 to TRBJ2-3, with D unresolved. Looked up from germline, CDR1 is SGHTA and CDR2 is FQGTGA. The CDR3 is 13 residues long. V shed 2 bases and J shed 7 bases, with 10 bases lying between them. This CDR3 reads CASSLQAQNTQYF. CDR3 nucleotides: TGTGCCAGCAGCTTACAAGCACAGAATACGCAGTATTTT. The full variable domain, its missing parts supplied by reference TRBV7-3 and TRBJ2-3, is GAGVSQTPSNKVTEKGKYVELRCDPISGHTALYWYRQSLGQGPEFLIYFQGTGAADDSGLPNDRFFAVRPEGSVSTLKIQRTERGDSAVYLCASSLQAQNTQYFGPGTRLTVL.

Concerning this clone itself: Germline and junction disagree at one end, which may indicate a read error. The chain is built from TRBV10-3 and TRBJ1-5, with 8 bases that match TRBD1. Germline CDR1 ENHRY, CDR2 SYGVKD. The CDR3 loop spans 14 amino acids. The CDR3 DNA reads as TGTGCCTCCAACGGGGCAGGGGGCAACCAGCCCCAGCATTTT. Its translation is CASNGAGGNQPQHF.

The chain combines TRBV7-8 with TRBJ2-7; 7 nucleotides align to TRBD1. Germline CDR1 and CDR2: SGHVS and FQNEAQ. The CDR3 is made up of 16 amino acids. The V gene end was trimmed by 3 bases and the J gene end by 4 bases; junction bases not matched to a gene: 12. CDR3 in amino acids: CASSLLARMTGYEQYF. CDR3 nucleotide sequence: TGTGCCAGCAGCTTGTTAGCCCGAATGACAGGGTACGAGCAGTACTTC.

This rearrangement joins TRBV28 to TRBJ2-7, with a possible D match to TRBD1 (6 bases). CDR1 and CDR2 (germline): MDHEN, SYDVKM. This CDR3 region has 13 residues. Trimming stripped 7 bases from V and 2 bases from J, with 12 bases between. Here the CDR3 DNA reads TGTGCCAGCACCTTCAGGGGTACCTACGAGCAGTACTTC. This translates into CASTFRGTYEQYF.

This clone was seen once. The chain uses TRBV7-2 and TRBJ2-7; 13 bases match TRBD2. This CDR3 contains 17 residues. V dropped 3 bases and J dropped 4; count of bases not matched to a gene: 9. Germline values: CDR1 SGHTA, CDR2 FQGNSA. Written as DNA, the CDR3 is TGTGCCAGCAGCTTGGCGACTAGCGGGGGGCCACTTTACGAGCAGTACTTC. Encoded protein: CASSLATSGGPLYEQYF.

The rearrangement joins TRBV7-2 to TRBJ2-7; D tentatively reads TRBD1 or TRBD2 (5 bases each). The V gene's germline CDR1 is SGHTA and CDR2 FQGNSA. The CDR3 loop spans 11 amino acids. Trimming took 3 bases from V and 5 from J, leaving 5 bases between them. The CDR3 sequence: CASSLGDEQYF. For the CDR3, the DNA is TGTGCCAGCAGCTTGGGGGACGAGCAGTACTTC.

The CDR3 is CASSLNNSPLHF. The CDR3 DNA follows: TGTGCCAGCAGTTTGAATAATTCACCCCTCCACTTT. The genes are TRBV6-5 and TRBJ1-6; D gene unclear. Trimming stripped 4 bases from V and 5 bases from J, with 3 bases between. CDR1 and CDR2 (germline): MNHEY, SVGAGI. CDR3 length: 12 residues.

The rearrangement uses TRBV18 and TRBJ2-5; tentative D call: TRBD1 (6 bases). Germline V gives CDR1 KGHSH, CDR2 LQKENI. CDR3 length equals 14 residues. V gave up 3 bases and J gave up 3 bases, with 11 bases separating them. The CDR3, as DNA: TGTGCCAGCTCACCCCGCAAGGGGGAAGAGACCCAGTACTTC. Translated: CASSPRKGEETQYF.

The gene calls are TRBV4-1 and TRBJ1-1; no clear D gene. This CDR3 region has 13 residues. V lost 1 base and J lost 3, with 6 bases in between. CDR1 and CDR2 from the germline V gene are MGHRA and YSYEKL. CDR3 bases: TGCGCCAGCAGCCAAGGAGTCGACACTGAAGCTTTCTTT. Protein sequence: CASSQGVDTEAFF.

The gene calls are TRBV5-5 and TRBJ1-5, with a weak D call TRBD1 (6 bases). Germline assignment: CDR1 SGHKS and CDR2 YYEKEE (reference sequence). V lost 1 base and J 6 bases, leaving 11 bases between the germline ends. The CDR3 is made up of 14 amino acids. CDR3: CASSLWGQGQPQHF. The CDR3 nucleotides read TGTGCCAGCAGCTTGTGGGGGCAGGGTCAGCCCCAGCATTTT.

The V and J genes are TRBV6-1 and TRBJ2-5; 12 positions agree with TRBD2. Germline assignment: CDR1 MNHNS and CDR2 SASEGT. Germline trimming cut 2 bases from V and 4 bases from J; bases unmatched to any gene: 5. The CDR3 is 16 residues long. The CDR3 loop is CASSELAGGPGETQYF. The DNA of the CDR3 is TGTGCCAGCAGTGAACTAGCGGGGGGGCCGGGAGAGACCCAGTACTTC.

The chain couples TRBV6-5 to TRBJ2-7; D is undetermined. The CDR3 has 13 residues. V shed 10 bases and J shed 6 bases, with 19 bases lying between them. Germline lookup yields CDR1 MNHEY and CDR2 SVGAGI. CDR3 coding DNA: TGTGCCACCGGAATACGACGAACGTCCGAGCAGTACTTC. This codes for CATGIRRTSEQYF.

The chain recombines TRBV7-9 with TRBJ2-1, with 7 bases that match TRBD2. CDR1 and CDR2 (germline): SEHNR, FQNEAQ (reference sequence). Unmatched junction bases numbered 4, after V lost 5 bases and J lost 0 bases. The CDR3 covers 15 residues. Here the CDR3 DNA reads TGTGCCAGCAGCCCGACTAGCTCCTCCTACAATGAGCAGTTCTTC. Its translation is CASSPTSSSYNEQFF. The full variable domain, its missing parts supplied by reference TRBV7-9 and TRBJ2-1, is DTGVSQNPRHKITKRGQNVTFRCDPISEHNRLYWYRQTLGQGPEFLTYFQNEAQLEKSRLLSDRFSAERPKGSFSTLEIQRTEQGDSAMYLCASSPTSSSYNEQFFGPGTRLTVL.

This sequence joins TRBV9 and TRBJ2-3; tentative D call: TRBD2 (7 bases). Germline V lookup: CDR1 SGDLS, CDR2 YYNGEE. The CDR3 has 17 residues. Trimming left V 2 bases short and J 0 bases short, with 16 bases between. The CDR3 here is CASSVGVGGASTDTQYF. The DNA for the CDR3 is TGTGCCAGCAGCGTGGGGGTAGGGGGGGCTAGCACAGATACGCAGTATTTT.

The chain carries TRBV7-2 and TRBJ2-1; 7 bases align to TRBD2. The CDR3 has 17 amino acids. V trimming: 2 bases; J trimming: 1 base; junction bases outside the gene matches: 8. Germline CDR1 and CDR2: SGHTA and FQGNSA. The CDR3 DNA follows: TGTGCCAGCAGCTTATCCGGCGGGGGATTATCCTACAATGAGCAGTTCTTC. Protein sequence: CASSLSGGGLSYNEQFF.